This is a list of T cell receptor beta chains from one sample in a study of graft-versus-host responses after intestinal transplantation. The protocol was immunoSEQ multiplex PCR, while the TCRdb copy is restricted to in-frame clones and leaves out a portion. Among roughly 15,000 clones listed, 65% to 80% were seen once. This sample comprised ileum tissue, obtained 27 days after intestinal transplant. Receptors originate from a human patient who received an intestinal transplant, so some T cells may come from the graft donor. The CDR3 runs from the conserved cysteine through the conserved F or W.

TRBV19	TRBJ2-5	CASSSYRGGETQYF
TRBV30	TRBJ2-5	CAWSPTGAETQYF
TRBV6-1	TRBJ2-3	CASSDLISTDTQYF
TRBV7-2	TRBJ1-1	CASSVRQGAGTEAFF
TRBV6-5	TRBJ1-4	CASSYVQGYEKLFF
TRBV9	TRBJ2-3	CASSASGGADTQYF
TRBV4-2	TRBJ1-1	CASSSTPKDTEAFF
TRBV7-2	TRBJ1-6	CASSLVQVQHTGSPLHF
TRBV4-2	TRBJ2-2	CASSPVQAGRFSGELFF
TRBV6-5	TRBJ2-5	CASSYLKTLGAETQYF
TRBV30	TRBJ2-2	CASRGGANTGELFF
TRBV6-1	TRBJ1-2	CASRGGQGDGGYTF
TRBV7-8	TRBJ2-2	CASSLADNTPRWELFF
TRBV19	TRBJ1-4	CASSIIGTAFDELFF
TRBV6-5	TRBJ1-1	CASSPELSGTEAFF
TRBV29-1	TRBJ2-3	CSVEIAGVTLDTQYF
TRBV7-2	TRBJ1-2	CASSLRGGYTF
TRBV6-1	TRBJ2-3	CASKAAGGTDTQYF
TRBV18	TRBJ1-1	CASSPDSIMNAEAFF
TRBV28	TRBJ2-2	CASSFDRANTGELFF
TRBV5-1	TRBJ2-5	CASSLVGLADQETQYF
TRBV28	TRBJ2-5	CASSLLSGGVQETQYF
TRBV27	TRBJ1-1	CASSLVASPNTEAFF
TRBV11-3	TRBJ1-1	CASSLFGGANEAFF
TRBV27	TRBJ1-1	CASSSGQGWGGDEAFF
TRBV7-6	TRBJ1-2	CASSSGQGVYGYTF
TRBV6-5	TRBJ2-1	CASSRGYNEQFF
TRBV28	TRBJ2-5	CASSLPGGQGKKTQYF
TRBV4-3	TRBJ1-1	CASSQDVGGLAEAFF
TRBV4-2	TRBJ2-3	CASSQARDWGTDTQYF
TRBV5-1	TRBJ1-2	CASSPPTGRGFNYGYTF
TRBV4-1	TRBJ2-3	CASSAIGSPMTDTQYF
TRBV12-5	TRBJ2-1	CASGFANRYNEQFF
TRBV5-1	TRBJ2-5	CASSWSGGETQYF
TRBV28	TRBJ1-1	CASRTGFTEAFF
TRBV4-1	TRBJ1-3	CASSQGPQVLFSGNTIYF
TRBV5-6	TRBJ2-3	CASSRLAGVYTDTQYF
TRBV4-2	TRBJ1-4	CASSLKVSGAVEKLFF
TRBV9	TRBJ1-1	CASSVNTGGTEAFF
TRBV5-1	TRBJ2-4	CASSSEPGLAGIAKNIQYF
TRBV7-6	TRBJ2-2	CASSGELAGGLTGELFF
TRBV7-7	TRBJ2-3	CASSLGGTDTQYF
TRBV5-1	TRBJ2-5	CASSPFGTSGAQETQYF
TRBV10-3	TRBJ1-4	CAISEMTSNEKLFF
TRBV29-1	TRBJ2-1	CSVVLAGVDNEQFF
TRBV28	TRBJ2-3	CASSLVAERTDTQYF
TRBV19	TRBJ1-3	CASSILGSGNTIYF
TRBV28	TRBJ1-2	CASSTHQGNYGYTF